This T cell receptor (beta chain) was sequenced for a study of OX40 agonist ivuxolimab in advanced cancers. Study as a whole: Under the entry rules, prior anti-PD-1, anti-PD-L1 or anti-CTLA-4 therapy was allowed, and more than 35% had some. Partial responses were recorded for three patients, including one with hepatocellular carcinoma and two with cutaneous melanoma. Whole-study findings and limits: Individuals who were partial responders at 0.1-3.0 mg/kg had clonal expansion that ranked among the lowest. CD4+ T cells averaged fewer expanded clones than CD8+ T cells.

This CDR3 region has 18 residues. CDR1 and CDR2 from the germline V gene are SGHNT and YYREEE (reference sequence). Trimming removed 4 bases from V and 0 bases from J; junction bases left unmatched: 13. In the case of this clone: Antigen: not known.

The table came from immunoSEQ multiplex PCR; TCRdb's copy has only in-frame clones and leaves some out. Of around 91,000 clones in the sample, approximately 89% are singletons; the top ten hold around 0.19%. Sequenced here: CD4+ or CD8+ T cells sorted from blood, sampled in a trial of the OX40 agonist ivuxolimab. This receptor was identified in an adult with an advanced solid tumor such as melanoma, head and neck, liver or kidney cancer. The chain is built from TRBV5-4 and TRBJ2-1, with 7 bases lining up with TRBD2. The CDR3 DNA reads TGTGCCAGCAGCCAAGATAATGTCGGGGGGAGCTCCTACAATGAGCAGTTCTTC. It translates to CASSQDNVGGSSYNEQFF.